These 2 T cell receptor beta chains originate from one sample sequenced in a study of CD8+CD57+ T cells in acquired aplastic anemia. Template material for TCR beta VDJ and CDR3 profiling consisted of genomic DNA. TCRdb recomputed calls from the reads with MiXCR, one row per CDR3 protein. The table has approximately 180,000 distinct CDR3 sequences, roughly 65% seen once. Patients sequenced had flow cytometry evidence of CD8+CD57+ cell expansion. Input material: sorted CD4+, CD8+, or CD8+CD57+ T cells (not recorded which) from PBMCs. The receptors derive from a human donor with aplastic anemia.

The V and J genes are TRBV2 and TRBJ2-7, with TRBD1 identical over 10 bases. Germline CDR1 is SNHLY and CDR2 is FYNNEI. This CDR3 contains 14 residues. This CDR3 is CASRGDRGPYEQYF. CDR3 DNA sequence: TGTGCGAGTCGGGGGGACAGGGGTCCCTACGAGCAGTACTTC. Looking up the rest from reference TRBV2 and TRBJ2-7 gives the full variable domain: EPEVTQTPSHQVTQMGQEVILRCVPISNHLYFYWYRQILGQKVEFLVSFYNNEISEKSEIFDDQFSVERPDGSNFTLKIRSTKLEDSAMYFCASRGDRGPYEQYFGPGTRLTVT.

Notes on this clonotype: A much more abundant neighbour one base away suggests this may be a read error. As the CDR3 is not closed by the conserved phenylalanine or tryptophan, this likely results from a read error. CDR3 region: CASSPGTAYEQYS. CDR3 in DNA: TGTGCCAGCAGCCCTGGGACAGCTTACGAGCAGTACTCC. The chain joins TRBV5-6 to TRBJ2-7; 7 bases line up with TRBD1. Trimming removed 4 bases from V and 4 bases from J; junction bases left unmatched: 5. CDR1 is SGHDT, CDR2 YYEEEE, per germline. This CDR3 has 13 amino acids.